These 9 T cell receptor beta chains were sequenced from one sample in a study of CD8+ T cells in alopecia areata. cDNA serving as the sequencing template came from extracted, reverse transcribed RNA. The repertoire was sequenced with immunoSEQ multiplex PCR; TCRdb's copy has only in-frame clones and lacks some. The sample consists of some 180,000 clones, roughly three fifths of them appearing once. Sequencing used CD8+ T cells sorted from blood. The source of these receptors is a human donor in good health.

This chain connects TRBV6-1 to TRBJ2-3; 7 bases are shared with TRBD2. Germline V gene lookup returns CDR1 MNHNS and CDR2 SASEGT. V dropped 4 bases and J dropped 0; count of bases not matched to a gene: 10. The CDR3 length is 17 residues. The CDR3 DNA follows: TGTGCCAGCAGTGTCCAGTTTAGCGGGCCTAGCACAGATACGCAGTATTTT. This gives the protein CASSVQFSGPSTDTQYF.

This chain links TRBV29-1 with TRBJ2-5; D might be TRBD1 (6 bases). V lost 3 bases, J lost 6 bases, and 20 bases lay in between. The CDR3 loop spans 15 amino acids. CDR1 is SQVTM and CDR2 is ANQGSEA in the germline V gene. The CDR3 loop is CSVDGFYREEQTQYF. Written as DNA, the CDR3 is TGCAGCGTTGACGGGTTCTACAGGGAAGAGCAGACCCAGTACTTC.

J is TRBJ2-1 and V is TRBV2; D gene ambiguous. The germline V and J ends were trimmed by 6 bases and 10 bases, with 1 base remaining between them. The CDR3 runs to 8 residues. Germline V gene lookup returns CDR1 SNHLY and CDR2 FYNNEI. This CDR3 reads CASSEQFF. The CDR3 DNA sequence: TGTGCCAGCAGCGAGCAGTTCTTC.

J is TRBJ2-7 and V is TRBV7-3; 7 bases line up with TRBD2. Trimming cost V 2 bases and J 0 bases; bases outside gene matches: 4. The CDR3 contains 15 residues. Germline V gene data show CDR1 as SGHTA and CDR2 as FQGTGA. CDR3 in amino acids: CASSLAAGPSYEQYF. The CDR3 DNA sequence: TGTGCCAGCAGCTTAGCAGCGGGGCCCTCCTACGAGCAGTACTTC.

The gene calls are TRBV5-1 and TRBJ1-2, with no clear D. The CDR3 runs to 13 residues. Germline assignment: CDR1 SGHRS and CDR2 YFSETQ. Trimming cost V 4 bases and J 8 bases, with 15 bases left between them. The CDR3 sequence: CASSRTTSWGYTF. The CDR3 bases are TGCGCCAGCAGCCGGACGACTTCTTGGGGCTACACCTTC.

This clone was observed once. The J gene is TRBJ1-6, the V gene TRBV4-1; tentatively, D is TRBD1 (6 bases). Germline-derived CDR1 and CDR2 are MGHRA and YSYEKL. This CDR3 contains 14 residues. V was pared by 0 bases and J by 10 bases, with 10 bases between. The CDR3 nucleotides are TGCGCCAGCAGCCAAGAAGGGGGAGGGTCACCCCTCCACTTT. This gives the protein CASSQEGGGSPLHF.

This clone appeared a few times. The CDR3 coding sequence is TGTGCCAGCAGCCCCGGAGGGGATGAAGCTTTCTTT. It specifies CASSPGGDEAFF. The V and J genes are TRBV6-5 and TRBJ1-1, with D possibly matching TRBD1 (5 bases). The V end was cut by 6 bases, the J end by 7 bases, with 12 bases between. The CDR3 length is 12 residues. Germline lookup yields CDR1 MNHEY and CDR2 SVGAGI.

This chain links TRBV27 with TRBJ2-5, with TRBD2 as a possible D gene (6 bases). In germline, CDR1 is MNHEY, CDR2 SMNVEV (reference sequence). Trimming left V 6 bases short and J 1 base short, with 12 bases between. The CDR3 loop spans 14 amino acids. The CDR3: CASSPAGRQETQYF. The CDR3 nucleotides are TGTGCCAGCAGCCCTGCGGGGCGCCAAGAGACCCAGTACTTC.

V is TRBV27 and J is TRBJ1-6, with D possibly TRBD1 on 5 matching bases. Between the trimmed V and J ends, which lost 8 bases and 0 bases, there was a span of 14 bases. CDR3 size: 16 residues. The germline gives CDR1 MNHEY, CDR2 SMNVEV (reference sequence). The CDR3 protein is CASGRREGSYNSPLHF. CDR3 coding DNA: TGTGCCAGCGGGCGCAGGGAAGGCTCCTATAATTCACCCCTCCACTTT.